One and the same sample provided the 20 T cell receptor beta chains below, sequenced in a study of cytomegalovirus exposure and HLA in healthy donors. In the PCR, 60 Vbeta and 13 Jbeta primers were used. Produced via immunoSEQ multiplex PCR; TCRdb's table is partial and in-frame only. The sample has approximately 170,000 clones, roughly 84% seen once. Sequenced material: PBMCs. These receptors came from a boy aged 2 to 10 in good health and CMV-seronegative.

The DNA of the CDR3 is TGTGCCAGCAGCTCCCCGGGACAGAGAGCTTTCTTT. Protein sequence: CASSSPGQRAFF. The chain recombines TRBV6-5 with TRBJ1-1; 7 bases match TRBD1. CDR3 length equals 12 residues. Trimming cost V 6 bases and J 10 bases; bases outside gene matches: 8. Germline CDR1 and CDR2: MNHEY and SVGAGI.

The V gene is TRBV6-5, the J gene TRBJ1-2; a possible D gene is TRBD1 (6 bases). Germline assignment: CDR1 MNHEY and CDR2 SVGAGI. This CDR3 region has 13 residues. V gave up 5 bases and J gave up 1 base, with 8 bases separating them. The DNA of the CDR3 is TGTGCCAGCAGTATGGACAGTAACTATGGCTACACCTTC. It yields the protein CASSMDSNYGYTF.

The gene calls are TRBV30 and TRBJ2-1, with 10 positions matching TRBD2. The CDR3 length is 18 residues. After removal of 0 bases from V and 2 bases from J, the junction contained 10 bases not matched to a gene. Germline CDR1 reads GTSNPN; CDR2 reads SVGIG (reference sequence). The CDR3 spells CAWSVLNLAGATYNEQFF. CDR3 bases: TGTGCCTGGAGTGTATTGAACCTAGCGGGAGCCACCTACAATGAGCAGTTCTTC.

This CDR3 is CASSSGSYNEQFF. DNA of the CDR3: TGTGCCAGCAGTTCCGGGTCCTACAATGAGCAGTTCTTC. The rearrangement joins TRBV27 to TRBJ2-1; D is unresolved. The germline gives CDR1 MNHEY, CDR2 SMNVEV (reference sequence). V lost 4 bases and J 1 base, leaving 5 bases between the germline ends. There are 13 residues in the CDR3.

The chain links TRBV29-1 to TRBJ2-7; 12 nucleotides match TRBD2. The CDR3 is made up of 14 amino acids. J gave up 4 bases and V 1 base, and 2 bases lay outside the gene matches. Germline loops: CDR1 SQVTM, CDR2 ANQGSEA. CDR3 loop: CSVEGTSGTYEQYF. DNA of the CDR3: TGCAGCGTTGAAGGGACTAGCGGGACGTACGAGCAGTACTTC.

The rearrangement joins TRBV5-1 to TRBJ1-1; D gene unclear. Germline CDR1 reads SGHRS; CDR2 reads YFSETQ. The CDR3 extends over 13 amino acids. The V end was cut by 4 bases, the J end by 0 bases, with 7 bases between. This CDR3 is CASSADMNTEAFF. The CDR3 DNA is TGCGCCAGCAGCGCAGACATGAACACTGAAGCTTTCTTT.

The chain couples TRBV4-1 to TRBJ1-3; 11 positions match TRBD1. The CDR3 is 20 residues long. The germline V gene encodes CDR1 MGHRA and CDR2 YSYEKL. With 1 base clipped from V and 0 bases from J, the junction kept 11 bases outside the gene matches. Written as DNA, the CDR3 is TGCGCCAGCAGCCAAGTTTGGGTGGGACAGGGGGGTATCTCTGGAAACACCATATATTTT. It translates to CASSQVWVGQGGISGNTIYF.

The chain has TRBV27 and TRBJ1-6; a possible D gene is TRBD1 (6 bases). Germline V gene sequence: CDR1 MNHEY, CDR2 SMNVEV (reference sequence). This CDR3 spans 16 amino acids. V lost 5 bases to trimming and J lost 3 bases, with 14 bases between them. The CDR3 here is CASSDINRDYNSPLHF. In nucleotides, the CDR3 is TGTGCCAGCAGTGACATAAACAGGGACTATAATTCACCCCTCCACTTT.

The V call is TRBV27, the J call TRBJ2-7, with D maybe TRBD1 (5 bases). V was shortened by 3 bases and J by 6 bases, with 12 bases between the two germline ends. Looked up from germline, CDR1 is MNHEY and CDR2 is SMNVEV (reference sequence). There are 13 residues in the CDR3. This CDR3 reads CASSLAGIGEQYV. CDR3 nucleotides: TGTGCCAGCAGTTTGGCAGGGATAGGCGAGCAGTACGTC.

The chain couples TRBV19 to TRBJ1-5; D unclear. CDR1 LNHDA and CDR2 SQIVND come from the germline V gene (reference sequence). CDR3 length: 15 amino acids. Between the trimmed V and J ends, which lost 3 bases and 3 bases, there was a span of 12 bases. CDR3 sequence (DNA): TGTGCCAGTAGTATTGAGGGATTGTACAATCAGCCCCAGCATTTT. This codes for CASSIEGLYNQPQHF.

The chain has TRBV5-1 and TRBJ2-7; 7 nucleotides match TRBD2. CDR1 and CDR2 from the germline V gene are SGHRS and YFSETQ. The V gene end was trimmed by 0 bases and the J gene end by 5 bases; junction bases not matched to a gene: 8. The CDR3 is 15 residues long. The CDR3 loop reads CASSLDGLDTDEQYF. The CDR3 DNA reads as TGCGCCAGCAGCTTGGACGGACTAGACACCGACGAGCAGTACTTC.

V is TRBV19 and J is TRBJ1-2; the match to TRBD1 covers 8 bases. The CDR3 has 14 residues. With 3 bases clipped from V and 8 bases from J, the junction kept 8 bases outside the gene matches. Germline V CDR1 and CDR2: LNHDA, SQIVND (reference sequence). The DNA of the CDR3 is TGTGCCAGTAGTATTAAAGCAGGGGGCGCCGGCTACACCTTC. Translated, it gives CASSIKAGGAGYTF.

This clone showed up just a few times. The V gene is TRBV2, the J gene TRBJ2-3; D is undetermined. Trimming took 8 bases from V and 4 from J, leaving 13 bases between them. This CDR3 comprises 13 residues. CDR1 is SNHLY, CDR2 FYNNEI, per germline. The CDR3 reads CASATEAADTQYF. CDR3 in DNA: TGTGCCAGCGCGACCGAGGCCGCAGATACGCAGTATTTT.

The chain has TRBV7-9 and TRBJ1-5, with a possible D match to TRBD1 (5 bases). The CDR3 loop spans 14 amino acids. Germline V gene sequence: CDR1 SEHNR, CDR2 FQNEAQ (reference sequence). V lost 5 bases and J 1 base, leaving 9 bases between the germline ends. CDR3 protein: CASSPDSSNQPQHF. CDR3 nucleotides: TGTGCCAGCAGCCCTGACAGCAGCAATCAGCCCCAGCATTTT.

Written as DNA, the CDR3 is TGTGCCAGCAGCCAAGATAGCGGGGGGACAGATACGCAGTATTTT. Amino acid sequence: CASSQDSGGTDTQYF. The gene calls are TRBV4-2 and TRBJ2-3, with 10 bases fitting TRBD2. CDR1 is LGHNA, CDR2 YNFKEQ, per germline. CDR3 size: 15 residues. Unmatched junction bases numbered 0, after V lost 0 bases and J lost 3 bases.

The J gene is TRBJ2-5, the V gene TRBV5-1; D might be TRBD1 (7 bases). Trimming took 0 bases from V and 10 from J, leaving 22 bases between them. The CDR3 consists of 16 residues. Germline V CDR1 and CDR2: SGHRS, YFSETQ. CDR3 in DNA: TGCGCCAGCAGCTTGGAGGAGGGGGCCCTGGCGATACTCCAGTACTTC. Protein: CASSLEEGALAILQYF.

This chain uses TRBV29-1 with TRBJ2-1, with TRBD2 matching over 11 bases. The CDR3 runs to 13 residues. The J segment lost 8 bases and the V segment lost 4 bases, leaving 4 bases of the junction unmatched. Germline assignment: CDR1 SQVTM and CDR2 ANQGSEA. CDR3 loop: CSVATSGRDEQFF. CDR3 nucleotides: TGCAGCGTTGCTACTAGCGGGAGAGATGAGCAGTTCTTC.

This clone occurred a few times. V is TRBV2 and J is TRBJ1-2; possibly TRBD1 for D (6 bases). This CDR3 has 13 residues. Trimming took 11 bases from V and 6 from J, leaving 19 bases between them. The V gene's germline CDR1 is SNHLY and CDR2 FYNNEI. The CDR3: CARALDGDNGYTF. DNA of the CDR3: TGTGCCCGGGCGCTCGACGGGGACAATGGCTACACCTTC.

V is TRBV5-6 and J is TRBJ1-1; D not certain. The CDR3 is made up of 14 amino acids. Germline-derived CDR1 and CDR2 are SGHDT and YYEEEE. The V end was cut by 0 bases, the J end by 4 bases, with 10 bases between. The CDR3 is CASSLGPRSTEAFF. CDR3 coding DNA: TGTGCCAGCAGCTTGGGACCCCGGAGCACTGAAGCTTTCTTT.

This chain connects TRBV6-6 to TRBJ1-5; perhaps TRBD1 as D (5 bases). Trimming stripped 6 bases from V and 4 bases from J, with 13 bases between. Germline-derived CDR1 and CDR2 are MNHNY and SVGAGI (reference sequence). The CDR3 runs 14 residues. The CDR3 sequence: CASSYLGGNQPQHF. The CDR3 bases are TGTGCCAGCAGCTACCTTGGGGGGAATCAGCCCCAGCATTTT.